This TCR beta chain was identified during a study of PD-L1 blockade in urothelial cancer (dated by TCRdb to 2017 to 2019). Turning to the overall study: All patients started therapy in the mid-2010s and received atezolizumab 1,200 mg intravenously every 3 weeks. About 90% of the roughly 29 patients were identified as males with urothelial cancer of bladder origin, and a prior smoking history was reported by 18 of 29 patients. Blood samples were analyzed at two time points: 3 weeks after treatment start (second dose) and 6 weeks after treatment start. Progression-free survival longer than 6 months counted as durable clinical benefit, and TCR features were additionally tested against both progression-free and overall survival. Durable clinical benefit was achieved by nine patients but not by the remaining 20. In the same patients, pretreatment tumors underwent whole exome sequencing and RNA sequencing in addition to TCR sequencing. An ECOG performance status of 0 or 1 was recorded for the patients, and 0 to 3 prior chemotherapy regimens had been received by the patients. An exploratory multi-omic analysis was conducted of the somatic, immune and clinical correlates of response to PD-L1 blockade with atezolizumab in urothelial cancer. Blood samples yielded a median of around 130,000 T cells and more than 80,000 unique TCRs, with median clonality approximately 0.08. Pretreatment tumor samples, along with matched peripheral blood collected serially before and after atezolizumab treatment, underwent TCR sequencing. Some 29 patients had pretreatment blood TCR-seq, roughly 25 had at least one posttreatment blood collection, and roughly 25 had tumor TCR-seq. Study-level results and caveats: Because the sample size was small (n ≈ 30) and many exploratory analyses were performed, the results are intended to be hypothesis-generating. Among patients with durable benefit, tumor-associated TCR clones showed greater expansion in peripheral blood 3 weeks after treatment started (n of about 21, p = 0.022). Improved progression-free and overall survival was found to be associated with pretreatment peripheral blood TCR clonality below the median.

Synthetic TCR analog templates were spiked into each PCR so that absolute template abundance could be estimated from read counts. The immunoSEQ assay used bias-controlled V and J gene primers to amplify TCRbeta CDR3 regions from genomic DNA. Sequencing of rearranged TCRbeta segments was done at approximately 20X coverage. Regarding the original processing steps: Sequencing errors were corrected by clustering, and CDR3s were annotated against IMGT so that V, D and J genes could be assigned. Downstream analyses used only productive TCRbeta rearrangements, leaving out any out-of-frame or stop-codon sequences. To compute clonality, Shannon entropy was normalized by the log of the number of unique productive sequences and then subtracted from one. Fisher's exact test with Benjamini-Hochberg correction, using a cutoff of adjusted p below 0.01, was how clones that differed between time points or between blood and tumor were identified. TCRdb holds this immuneACCESS table with in-frame rearrangements only. Some clones are missing; in checked studies, unresolved V genes explain under half, and the rest has no known cause. V, J and clone size are those of that table, while D and trimming were read from the DNA. A total of some 60,000 clones appear in this sample, roughly 86% of them only once. The ten largest make up less than 3.5% of the sample.

A total of roughly 30 patients with locally advanced or metastatic urothelial carcinoma, treated at Memorial Sloan Kettering on a trial protocol, made up the cohort. Peripheral blood mononuclear cells were collected pretreatment and during treatment, at between 1 and 8 total time points per patient. The Qiagen DNeasy Blood extraction kit was used to purify genomic DNA from total PBMCs and tumor samples. PBMCs were collected pretreatment and during treatment and were isolated and stored as previously described. Comments on this clone: Its antigen has not been determined. Per-nucleotide qualities are absent, and no much larger clonotype sits a single base away.

Measured from the cysteine to the phenylalanine, the CDR3 is 16 residues long. The CDR3 DNA has 48 bases and is translated from base 1. As encoded in the germline V gene, CDR1 is SGHVS while CDR2 is FNYEAQ. V is cut back by 5 bases and J by 5 bases, with 14 bases in the junction unmatched. The chain joins TRBV7-6 to TRBJ2-5; 7 central nucleotides agree with TRBD1. The TCR comes from a man aged 45-60 years with urothelial cancer. This sample comprised PBMCs, obtained around atezolizumab (anti-PD-L1) treatment. The nucleotide sequence is TGTGCCAGCAGCCCCCACGAACCCAGACAGGGCGAGACCCAGTACTTC. Translated, this is CASSPHEPRQGETQYF.